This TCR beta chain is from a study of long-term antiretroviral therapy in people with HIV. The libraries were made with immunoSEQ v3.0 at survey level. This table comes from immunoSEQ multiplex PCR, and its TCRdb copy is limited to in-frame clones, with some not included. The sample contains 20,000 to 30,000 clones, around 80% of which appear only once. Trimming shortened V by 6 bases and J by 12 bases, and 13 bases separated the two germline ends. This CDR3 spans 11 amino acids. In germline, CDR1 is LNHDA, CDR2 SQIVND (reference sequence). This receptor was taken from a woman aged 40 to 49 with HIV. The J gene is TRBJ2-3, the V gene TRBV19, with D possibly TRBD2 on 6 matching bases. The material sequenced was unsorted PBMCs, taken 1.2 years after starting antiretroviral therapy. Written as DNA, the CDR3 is TGTGCCAGTAGCTGGGCGGGGACCCAGTATTTT. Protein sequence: CASSWAGTQYF.